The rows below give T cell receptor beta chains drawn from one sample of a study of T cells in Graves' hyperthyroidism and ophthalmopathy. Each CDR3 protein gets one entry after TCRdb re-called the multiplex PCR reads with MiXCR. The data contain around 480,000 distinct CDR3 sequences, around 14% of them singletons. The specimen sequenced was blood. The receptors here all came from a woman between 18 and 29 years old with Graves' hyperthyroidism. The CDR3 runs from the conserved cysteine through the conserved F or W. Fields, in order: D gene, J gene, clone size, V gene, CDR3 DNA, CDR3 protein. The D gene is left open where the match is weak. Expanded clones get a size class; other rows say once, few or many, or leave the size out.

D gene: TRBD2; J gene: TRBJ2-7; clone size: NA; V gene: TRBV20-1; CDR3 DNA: TGCAGTGCTAAGAGACCGGGACTAGCGACCCACGAGCAGTACTTC; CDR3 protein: CSAKRPGLATHEQYF
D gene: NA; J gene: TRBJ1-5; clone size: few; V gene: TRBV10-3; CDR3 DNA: TGTGCCATCAGTGCCTCCGAAACAGGGTTAGCCAATCAGCCCCAGCATTTT; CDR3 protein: CAISASETGLANQPQHF
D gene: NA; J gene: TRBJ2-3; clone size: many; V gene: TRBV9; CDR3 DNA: TGTGCCAGCAGCGTAGGGACATTTAGCACAGATACGCAGTATTTT; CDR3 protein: CASSVGTFSTDTQYF
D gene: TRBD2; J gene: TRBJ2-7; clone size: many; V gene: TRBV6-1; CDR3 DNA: TGTGCCAGCAGTTACCAGCGCAGCGGGAGGGTTGCCTACGAGCAGTACTTC; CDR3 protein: CASSYQRSGRVAYEQYF
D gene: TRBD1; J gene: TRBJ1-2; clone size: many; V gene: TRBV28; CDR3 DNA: TGTGCCAGCAGTAGTACAGGGGCCGAAAGCTACACCTTC; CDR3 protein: CASSSTGAESYTF
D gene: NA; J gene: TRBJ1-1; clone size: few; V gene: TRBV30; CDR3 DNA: TGTGCCTGGAGAGAATGGAATGAAGCTTTCTTT; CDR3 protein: CAWREWNEAFF
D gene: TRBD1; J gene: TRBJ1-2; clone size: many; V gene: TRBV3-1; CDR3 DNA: TGTGCCAGCAGCCCCCCGACAGGGAGAGGCTACACCTTC; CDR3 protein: CASSPPTGRGYTF
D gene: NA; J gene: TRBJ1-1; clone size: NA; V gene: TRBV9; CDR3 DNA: TGTGCCAGCAGCGGATCGGTAATGAACACTGAAGCTTTCTTT; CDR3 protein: CASSGSVMNTEAFF
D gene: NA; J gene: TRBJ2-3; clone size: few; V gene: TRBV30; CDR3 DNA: TGTGCCTGGGCCAATAAGGGTACGCAGTATTTT; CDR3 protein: CAWANKGTQYF
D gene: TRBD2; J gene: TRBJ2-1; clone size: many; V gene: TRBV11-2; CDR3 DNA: TGTGCCAGCAGCACGGGACTATCAGGTGAGCAGTTCTTC; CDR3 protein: CASSTGLSGEQFF
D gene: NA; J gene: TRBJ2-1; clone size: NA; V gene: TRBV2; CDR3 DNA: TGTGCCAGCAGTGAAAGAATAGCGTATGAGCAGTTCTTC; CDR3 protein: CASSERIAYEQFF
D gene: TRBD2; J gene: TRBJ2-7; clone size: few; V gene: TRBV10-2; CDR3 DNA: TGCGTCAGCAGTGAGGGACTAGCCGAGCAGTACTTC; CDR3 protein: CVSSEGLAEQYF
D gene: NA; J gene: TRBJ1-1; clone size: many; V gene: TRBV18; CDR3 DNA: TGTGCCAGCTCACCTACTGCAGGGTACACTGAAGCTTTCTTT; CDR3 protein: CASSPTAGYTEAFF
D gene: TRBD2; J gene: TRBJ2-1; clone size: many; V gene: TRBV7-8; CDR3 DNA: TGTGCCAGCAGCCTAGAGTCGTGGGGCGGGAGCCTTCGCTTCAATGAGCAGTTCTTC; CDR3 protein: CASSLESWGGSLRFNEQFF
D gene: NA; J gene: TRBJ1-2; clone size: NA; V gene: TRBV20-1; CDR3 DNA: TGCAGTGCTAGAGATGTAGCGGAATTTCTCTATGGCTACACCTTC; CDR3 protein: CSARDVAEFLYGYTF
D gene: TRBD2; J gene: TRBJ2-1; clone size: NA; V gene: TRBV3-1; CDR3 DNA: TGTGCCAGCAGCCAACAAACTAGCGGGAGAGGTAATGAGCAGTTCTTC; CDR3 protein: CASSQQTSGRGNEQFF
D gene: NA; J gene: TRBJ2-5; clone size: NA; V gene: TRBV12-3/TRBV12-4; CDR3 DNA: TGTGCCAGCCCCGTCAGACTAGACCAAGAGACCCAGTACTTC; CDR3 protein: CASPVRLDQETQYF
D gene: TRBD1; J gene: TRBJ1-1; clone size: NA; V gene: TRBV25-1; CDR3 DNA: TGTGCCAGCAGGGACAGGATAGACACTGAAGCTTTCTTT; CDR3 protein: CASRDRIDTEAFF
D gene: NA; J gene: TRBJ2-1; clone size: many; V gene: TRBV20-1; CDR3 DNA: TGCAGTGCTAGCCGGGGGTCTCAGCAGTTCTTC; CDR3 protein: CSASRGSQQFF
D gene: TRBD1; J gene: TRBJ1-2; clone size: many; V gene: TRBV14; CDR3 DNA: TGTGCCAGCAGTAACGGCAGGGGGCCCGGCTACACCTTC; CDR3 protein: CASSNGRGPGYTF
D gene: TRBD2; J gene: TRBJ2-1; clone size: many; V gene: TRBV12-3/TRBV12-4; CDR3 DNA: TGTGCCAGCAGCCGACTAGCGGGTCGCGGGGATGAGCAGTTCTTC; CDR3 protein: CASSRLAGRGDEQFF
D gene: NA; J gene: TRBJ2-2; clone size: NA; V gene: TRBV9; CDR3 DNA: TGTGCCAGCAGTACCGGGACATTCTCGACCGGGGAGCTGTTTTTT; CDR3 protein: CASSTGTFSTGELFF
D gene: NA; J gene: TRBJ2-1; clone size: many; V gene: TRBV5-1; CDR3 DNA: TGCGCCAGCAGCTTTTGGCGGGACAACTACAATGAGCAGTTCTTC; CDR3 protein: CASSFWRDNYNEQFF
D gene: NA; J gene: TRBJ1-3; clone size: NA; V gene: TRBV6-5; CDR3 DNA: TGTGCCAGCAGTTACCGCCCCGACTCTGGAAACACCATATATTTT; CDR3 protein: CASSYRPDSGNTIYF
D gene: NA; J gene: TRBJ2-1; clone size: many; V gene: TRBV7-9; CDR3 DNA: TGTGCCAGCAGCTATAGAAGACACGCCGGGACTCAGGAACACAATGAGCAGTTCTTC; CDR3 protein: CASSYRRHAGTQEHNEQFF
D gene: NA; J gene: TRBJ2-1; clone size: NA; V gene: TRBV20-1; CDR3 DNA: TGCAGTGCTAGAGATCGGGACGGGACGGGGGATTACAATGAGCAGTTCTTC; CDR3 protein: CSARDRDGTGDYNEQFF
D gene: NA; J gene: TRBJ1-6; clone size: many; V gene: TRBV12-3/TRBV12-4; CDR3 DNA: TGTGCCAGCACCTCCCAGGGCGCCTATAATTCACCCCTCCACTTT; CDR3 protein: CASTSQGAYNSPLHF
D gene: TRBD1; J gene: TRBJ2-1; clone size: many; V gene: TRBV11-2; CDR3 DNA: TGTGCCAGCAGCGAGACAGGGTCCTACAATGAGCAGTTCTTC; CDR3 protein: CASSETGSYNEQFF
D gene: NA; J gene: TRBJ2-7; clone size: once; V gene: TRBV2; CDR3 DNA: TGTGCCAGCACGGGCCATACCACCCCTTACGAGCAGTACTTC; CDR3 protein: CASTGHTTPYEQYF
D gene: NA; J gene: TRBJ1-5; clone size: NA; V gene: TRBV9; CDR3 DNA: TGTGCCAGCAGCGTATCAGTCAATCAGCCCCAGCATTTT; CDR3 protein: CASSVSVNQPQHF
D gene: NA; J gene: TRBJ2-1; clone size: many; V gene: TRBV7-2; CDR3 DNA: TGTGCCAGCAGCGCGAAGGGGGGCTATGCATTTTACAATGAGCAGTTCTTC; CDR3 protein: CASSAKGGYAFYNEQFF
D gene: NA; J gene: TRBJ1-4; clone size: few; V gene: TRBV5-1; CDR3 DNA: TGCGCCAGCAGCTTGGACAGGGCGGATGAAAAACTGTTTTTT; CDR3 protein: CASSLDRADEKLFF
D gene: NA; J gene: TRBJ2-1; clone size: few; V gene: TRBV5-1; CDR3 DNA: TGCGCCAGCAGCCCTCGGTGGGGAAACAATGAGCAGTTCTTC; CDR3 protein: CASSPRWGNNEQFF
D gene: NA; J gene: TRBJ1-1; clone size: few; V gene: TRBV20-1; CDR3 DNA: TGCAGTGCTAGCACAGTTTTTACCACTGAAGCTTTCTTT; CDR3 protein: CSASTVFTTEAFF
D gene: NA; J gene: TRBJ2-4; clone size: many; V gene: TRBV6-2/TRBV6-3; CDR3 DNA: TGTGCCAGCAGTTACTCGGGCCGTCAAGGCAAAAACATTCAGTACTTC; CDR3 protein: CASSYSGRQGKNIQYF
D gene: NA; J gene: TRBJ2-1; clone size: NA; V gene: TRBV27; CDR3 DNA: TGTGCCACCTCTCACTCCTACGAGCAGTTCTTC; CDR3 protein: CATSHSYEQFF
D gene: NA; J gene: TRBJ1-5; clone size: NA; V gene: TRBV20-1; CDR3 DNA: TGCAGTGCTAGAACAACGGGGCTTCAGCCCCAGCATTTT; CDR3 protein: CSARTTGLQPQHF
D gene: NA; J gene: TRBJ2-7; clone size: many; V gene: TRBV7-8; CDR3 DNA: TGTGCCAGCAGCTTAGCGAGGGGACCGTCGGACGAGCAGTACTTC; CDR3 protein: CASSLARGPSDEQYF
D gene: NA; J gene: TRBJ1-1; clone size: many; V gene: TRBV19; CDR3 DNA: TGTGCCAGTAGTATCGAGGAGCGGATGGCGAGTACTGAAGCTTTCTTT; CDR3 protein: CASSIEERMASTEAFF
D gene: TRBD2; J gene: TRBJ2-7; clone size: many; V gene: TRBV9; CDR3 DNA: TGTGCCAGCAGCGTCACCCAACTAGCGGGAGCACACGAGCAGTACTTC; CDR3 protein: CASSVTQLAGAHEQYF
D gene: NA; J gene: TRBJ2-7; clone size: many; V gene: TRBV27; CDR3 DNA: TGTGCCAGCAGTTTAGATGGGTGGGCCTACGAGCAGTACTTC; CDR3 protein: CASSLDGWAYEQYF
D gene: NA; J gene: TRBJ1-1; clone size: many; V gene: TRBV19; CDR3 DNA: TGTGCCAGCACTTCCGGGGGCTGGGAGAACACTGAAGCTTTCTTT; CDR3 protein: CASTSGGWENTEAFF
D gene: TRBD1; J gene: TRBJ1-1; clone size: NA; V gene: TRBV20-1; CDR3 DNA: TGCAGTGGGACAGGGGGCACGGCTGAAGCTTTCTTT; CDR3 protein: CSGTGGTAEAFF
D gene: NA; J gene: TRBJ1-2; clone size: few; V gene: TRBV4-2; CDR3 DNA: TGTGCCAGCAGCCAAGAAGGAGTGGACAGCGGTAACTATGGCTACACCTTC; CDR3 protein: CASSQEGVDSGNYGYTF
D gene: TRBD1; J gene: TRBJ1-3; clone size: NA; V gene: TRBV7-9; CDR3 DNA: TGTGCCAGCAGCCTCCGGGACAGGGGACTTGGAAACACCATATATTTT; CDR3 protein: CASSLRDRGLGNTIYF
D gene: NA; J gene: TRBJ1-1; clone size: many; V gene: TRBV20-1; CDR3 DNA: TGCAGTGCCACTGACGGCAGAGTTGCTAACACTGAAGCTTTCTTT; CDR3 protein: CSATDGRVANTEAFF
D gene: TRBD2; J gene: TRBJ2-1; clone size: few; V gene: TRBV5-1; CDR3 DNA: TGCGCCAGCAGCGTGACTAGCGGGAGTACCATTTGGAATGAGCAGTTCTTC; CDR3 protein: CASSVTSGSTIWNEQFF
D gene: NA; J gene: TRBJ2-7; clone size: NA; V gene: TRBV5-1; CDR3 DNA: TGCGCCAGCAGCTTGGTAGTATCGGCATACGAGCAGTACTTC; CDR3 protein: CASSLVVSAYEQYF
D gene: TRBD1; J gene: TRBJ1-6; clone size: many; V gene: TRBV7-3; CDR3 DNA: TGTGCCAGCAGCTTCACGGACAGGGATAATTCACCCCTCCACTTT; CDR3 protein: CASSFTDRDNSPLHF